This is a list of T cell receptor beta chains from one sample in a study of radiation and T cells in renal cell carcinoma. The assay was immunoSEQ multiplex PCR, and TCRdb's table has in-frame clones only and misses some. The sample includes more than 9,500 clones, about 65% of them seen just once. The source was tumor tissue, collected from a patient whose treatment was nephrectomy without radiotherapy. These receptors were collected from a woman older than 75 with renal cell carcinoma. The CDR3 runs from the conserved cysteine through the conserved F or W. D genes are given only for firm matches. Clone size is given for some rows only: seen once, a few or many times, or a class if the clone is expanded.

TRBV6-1,TRBJ2-3,TRBD2,.,TGTGCCAGCAGTGGACTAGCGGGGGGGCGAGGAAGCACAGATACGCAGTATTTT,CASSGLAGGRGSTDTQYF
TRBV25-1,TRBJ2-5,.,.,TGTGCCAGCAGTGAATATAGCTTCCAAGAGACCCAGTACTTC,CASSEYSFQETQYF
TRBV29-1,TRBJ1-2,.,.,TGCAGCGTTAGGACAGCTCCAAACTATGGCTACACCTTC,CSVRTAPNYGYTF
TRBV10-3,TRBJ2-3,.,.,TGTGCCAGCAGCAAAAACAGGGACACAGATACGCAGTATTTT,CASSKNRDTDTQYF
TRBV2,TRBJ2-1,.,.,TGTGCCAGCAGTGACGCCCAGGGGCGGTCCAATGAGCAGTTCTTC,CASSDAQGRSNEQFF
TRBV4-1,TRBJ1-5,.,medium-sized,TGCGCCAGCAGCCAAGACATCGGGAGGGGGATTCAGCCCCAGCATTTT,CASSQDIGRGIQPQHF
TRBV4-2,TRBJ2-1,TRBD2,few,TGTGCCACCGGGAGGGGCAATGAGCAGTTCTTC,CATGRGNEQFF
TRBV19,TRBJ2-5,.,once,TGTGCCAGTCCCAGTGGACAGAAAGAGACCCAGTACTTC,CASPSGQKETQYF
TRBV4-3,TRBJ2-1,.,.,TGCGCCAGCAGCCAAGAGGGGTGGGAAGAGCAGTTCTTC,CASSQEGWEEQFF
TRBV30,TRBJ1-5,.,.,TGTGCCTGGAGTGTAAACCCGGGGGGCGCTTCCAGTCAGCCCCAGCATTTT,CAWSVNPGGASSQPQHF
TRBV4-2,TRBJ2-7,.,.,TGTGCCAGCAGCCAAGATTCAACTCACCGTGGGACTCTGCCATCCTACGAGCAGTACTTC,CASSQDSTHRGTLPSYEQYF
TRBV10-3,TRBJ2-1,.,.,TGTGCCATCAGTGACAGGAGCACCTACAATGAGCAGTTCTTC,CAISDRSTYNEQFF
TRBV18,TRBJ1-5,.,.,TGTGCCAGCTCCCCCTCCCCGGGTCAGCCCCAGCATTTT,CASSPSPGQPQHF
TRBV6-1,TRBJ1-1,TRBD1,.,TGTGCCAGCAGGTCCGGGACAGGGGCCAGGACTGAAGCTTTCTTT,CASRSGTGARTEAFF
TRBV6-5,TRBJ2-3,.,.,TGTGCCAGCAGGCCGGGACCGAACACAGATACGCAGTATTTT,CASRPGPNTDTQYF
TRBV19,TRBJ2-2,TRBD2,once,TGTGCCAGTAGTATAGCTAGCGGGGGGAACACCGGGGAGCTGTTTTTT,CASSIASGGNTGELFF
TRBV19,TRBJ1-1,.,.,TGTGCTGGATCCGGGGGGGAGAACACTGAAGCTTTCTTT,CAGSGGENTEAFF
TRBV7-2,TRBJ1-2,.,.,TGTGCCAGCAGCTTTAATCAGGCTACTAACTATGGCTACACCTTC,CASSFNQATNYGYTF
TRBV7-9,TRBJ1-2,.,.,TGTGCCAGCAGCCCAAAAAGGCAAGTCGTTGGCTACACCTTC,CASSPKRQVVGYTF
TRBV18,TRBJ2-7,TRBD1,once,TGTGCCAGCTCACCAACCGGACAGGGTTTTTTCTTC,CASSPTGQGFFF
TRBV7-7,TRBJ1-5,.,.,TGTGCCAGCAGCTTAGACAGGGATCAGCCCCAGCATTTT,CASSLDRDQPQHF
TRBV6-6,TRBJ1-6,.,once,TGTGCCAGCAGTTACACGGGGACACGCTCTCATTCACCCCTCCACTTT,CASSYTGTRSHSPLHF
TRBV11-2,TRBJ1-2,.,.,TGTGCCAGCAGCACCAACAGGAGAGCTAACTATGGCTACACCTTC,CASSTNRRANYGYTF